The 23 T cell receptor beta chains presented below share a single source sample, sequenced in a study of tumor and adjacent non-tumor tissue in lung cancer. No cell sorting was done before RNA was extracted from the tissue. More than 3 cm separated this lung sample from the edge of the tumor. Three rounds of nested PCR, following a modified ARM-PCR protocol, produced the TCRbeta library. TCRdb passed the multiplex PCR reads through MiXCR, listing each CDR3 protein once. The repertoire holds around 100,000 distinct CDR3 sequences, with roughly 60% as singletons. Sequenced sample: distant non-tumor lung tissue. The receptors originated from a man aged 25 to 40 with non-small cell lung cancer.

In regard to this clonotype: The junction differs from germline at one of its ends, possibly a read error. V is TRBV20-1 and J is TRBJ2-3; a weak D match, TRBD2 (6 bases). CDR3 length: 16 residues. Per germline, CDR1 DFQATT and CDR2 SNEGSKA (reference sequence). The CDR3 DNA is TGCAGTGCTACCGGAGGGCAGGGAAAAAGTACAGGTACGCAGTATTTT. It is translated as CSATGGQGKSTGTQYF.

Worth noting for this clonotype: This CDR3 is missing its conserved last phenylalanine or tryptophan, likely due to a read error. The chain combines TRBV4-1 with TRBJ2-7; 12 bases fit TRBD2. The CDR3 is 16 residues long. The V gene end was trimmed by 2 bases and the J gene end by 6 bases; junction bases not matched to a gene: 8. The V gene's germline CDR1 is MGHRA and CDR2 YSYEKL. CDR3 DNA sequence: TGCGCCAGCAGCCAAAAATCTAGCGGGAGGGCCGTCGAGCAGTACTCC. Translating it yields CASSQKSSGRAVEQYS.

Worth noting for this clonotype: Germline and junction disagree at one end, which may indicate a read error. The chain joins TRBV20-1 to TRBJ1-2; D might be TRBD1 (5 bases). This CDR3 is 17 amino acids long. Germline lookup yields CDR1 DFQATT and CDR2 SNEGSKA (reference sequence). The CDR3 sequence is CSATPTWDRVRLYGYTF. The CDR3, as DNA: TGCAGTGCTACCCCAACATGGGACCGTGTGCGGCTCTATGGTTACACCTTC.

With regard to this clonotype: The final CDR3 position lacks the conserved phenylalanine or tryptophan, pointing to a likely read error. The chain combines TRBV29-1 with TRBJ1-1; D is perhaps TRBD1 (5 bases). Germline V gene lookup returns CDR1 SQVTM and CDR2 ANQGSEA. The CDR3 runs to 12 residues. The V end was cut by 4 bases, the J end by 10 bases, with 16 bases between. CDR3 residues: CSVGGDWEIAFL. The CDR3 DNA sequence: TGCAGCGTTGGTGGGGACTGGGAAATAGCTTTCCTT.

As for this clonotype: Sequence at one end of the junction differs from germline and may be a read error. The chain recombines TRBV6-5 with TRBJ1-6; D call uncertain. Germline loops: CDR1 MNHEY, CDR2 SVGAGI. The length of the CDR3 is 16 residues. The DNA of the CDR3 is TGTGCTGGCAGTTACTCGAGCCGAGGTTATAATTCATCCCTCCACTTT. This codes for CAGSYSSRGYNSSLHF.

To note about this clonotype: A much larger clone lies one base from this, so it may be a read error. CDR3 protein: CSARAGGPGNTIYF. CDR3 DNA: TGCAGTGCTAGGGCAGGGGGCCCAGGAAACACCATATATTTT. The J gene is TRBJ1-3, the V gene TRBV20-1; TRBD1 aligns across 8 bases. Losses at the gene ends were 3 bases for V and 4 bases for J; bases not matched to a gene: 5. Looked up from germline, CDR1 is DFQATT and CDR2 is SNEGSKA (reference sequence). The CDR3 spans 14 residues.

As concerns this clonotype: One end of the junction fails to match germline, which may point to a read error. V usage is TRBV6-6 and J usage is TRBJ2-1; TRBD2 is a possible D gene (5 bases). The germline gives CDR1 MNHNY, CDR2 SVGAGI (reference sequence). This CDR3 spans 13 amino acids. As DNA, the CDR3 is TGTACCAGCTGGGCGGCGAGGGTCAATGAGCAGTTCTTC. Protein: CTSWAARVNEQFF.

A remark on this clonotype: Given a much more abundant clone one base away, this may be a read error. This rearrangement joins TRBV5-5 to TRBJ2-1, with 7 bases that match TRBD1. The V and J ends lost 5 bases and 7 bases, in that order; junction bases with no gene match: 12. Germline V lookup: CDR1 SGHKS, CDR2 YYEKEE (reference sequence). This CDR3 is 15 amino acids long. The CDR3 loop is CASSTGVVIHNEQFF. CDR3 coding DNA: TGTGCCAGCAGTACAGGGGTAGTGATACATAATGAGCAGTTCTTC.

This clonotype was recorded at least ten times. The chain joins TRBV14 to TRBJ2-1, with D possibly called TRBD1 or TRBD2 (5 bases each). The CDR3 consists of 14 residues. V gave up 1 base and J gave up 6 bases, with 10 bases separating them. Germline V CDR1 and CDR2: SGHDN, FVKESK. The CDR3 region has the DNA TGTGCCAGCAGCCAAGCGGGGCTCCGCAATGAGCAGTTCTTC. As protein: CASSQAGLRNEQFF.

This chain uses TRBV12-3 or TRBV12-4 with TRBJ2-4; 12 bases agree with TRBD2. Germline trimming cut 2 bases from V and 6 bases from J; bases unmatched to any gene: 11. The CDR3 has 18 amino acids. The CDR3 coding sequence is TGTGCCAGCAGTTTACTAGCGGGGGGGCCTCGGGCTAGAAACATTCAGTACTTC. This encodes CASSLLAGGPRARNIQYF.

This clonotype was seen ten or more times. The gene calls are TRBV20-1 and TRBJ2-1; 16 nucleotides line up with TRBD2. The V segment lost 3 bases and the J segment 8 bases; nucleotides outside the gene matches: 7. The CDR3 has 16 residues. CDR1 is DFQATT and CDR2 is SNEGSKA in the germline V gene (reference sequence). The CDR3, as DNA: TGCAGTGCTAGTTTGGGGACTAGCGGGGGGGGGGATGAGCAGTTCTTC. Encoded protein: CSASLGTSGGGDEQFF.

This clonotype was seen at least ten times. The CDR3 bases are TGTGCCACCGAACCGGGACAGGGAGATGAGCAGTTCTTC. Its translation: CATEPGQGDEQFF. The chain is built from TRBV10-3 and TRBJ2-1; 9 nucleotides agree with TRBD1. The CDR3 sequence is 13 residues long. V lost 10 bases to trimming and J lost 8 bases; unmatched junction nucleotides: 9. Germline CDR1 ENHRY, CDR2 SYGVKD.

Comments on this clonotype: Germline and junction disagree at one end, which may indicate a read error. The J gene is TRBJ2-3, the V gene TRBV6-2 or TRBV6-3; TRBD2 is a possible D gene (5 bases). CDR1 MNHEY and CDR2 SVGEGT come from the germline V gene. This CDR3 is 14 amino acids long. The CDR3 nucleotides are TGTGTCAGCAGTTACGCTAGCTTGAGGTATTCGCAGTATTTT. This encodes CVSSYASLRYSQYF.

Note on this clonotype: A junction end diverges from the germline sequence, so it may reflect a read error. The chain recombines TRBV4-1 with TRBJ1-5; D uncertain. CDR3 length: 15 amino acids. Germline CDR1 reads MGHRA; CDR2 reads YSYEKL. CDR3 sequence reads: CASSRGRYMNQPQHF. CDR3 bases: TGCGCCAGCAGCCGAGGACGCTACATGAATCAGCCTCAGCATTTT.

This clonotype has only a few counts. This sequence joins TRBV20-1 and TRBJ2-2; D is perhaps TRBD1 (5 bases). Trimming took 2 bases from V and 5 from J, leaving 18 bases between them. CDR1 and CDR2 (germline): DFQATT, SNEGSKA (reference sequence). The CDR3 has 16 amino acids. The CDR3 nucleotides read TGCAGTGCTAGACCCCTGACAGTGGGAAGGACCGGGGAGCTGTTTTTT. As protein: CSARPLTVGRTGELFF.

Note on this clonotype: The junction shows a germline mismatch at one end, possibly a read error. This rearrangement joins TRBV12-3 or TRBV12-4 to TRBJ1-1; D possibly corresponds to TRBD1 (5 bases). There are 13 residues in the CDR3. CDR3 in DNA: TGTGCCAGCACTCAGACAGAGAGCACTGAAGCTATCTTT. Translated: CASTQTESTEAIF.

The table lists this clonotype with many counts. The V gene is TRBV11-2, the J gene TRBJ2-1; weak D call: TRBD1 (6 bases). The V gene's germline CDR1 is SGHAT and CDR2 FQNNGV. V shed 1 base and J shed 10 bases, with 8 bases lying between them. This CDR3 spans 12 amino acids. Written as DNA, the CDR3 is TGTGCCAGCAGCTTAGGTGGGGGCGAGCAGTTCTTC. As protein: CASSLGGGEQFF.

The chain couples TRBV20-1 to TRBJ2-3, with TRBD2 identical over 11 bases. The CDR3 contains 16 residues. The V and J ends lost 0 bases and 7 bases, in that order; junction bases with no gene match: 9. The V gene's germline CDR1 is DFQATT and CDR2 SNEGSKA (reference sequence). The CDR3 coding sequence is TGCAGTGCTAGAGACCCTATGACTAGCGGGACGAATACGCAGTATTTT. Protein: CSARDPMTSGTNTQYF.

On this clonotype itself: One end of the junction varies from germline; a read error may be responsible. This rearrangement joins TRBV12-3 or TRBV12-4 to TRBJ1-6; no clear D gene. The CDR3 consists of 16 residues. The CDR3 sequence: CASSFDDSSYNSPLYF. The CDR3 DNA reads TGTGCCAGCAGTTTCGACGATAGCTCCTATAATTCACCCCTCTACTTC.

This clonotype appeared a single time. Sequence at one end of the junction differs from germline and may be a read error. J is TRBJ2-2 and V is TRBV4-3; D possibly matches TRBD1 or TRBD2 (5 bases each). Germline V CDR1 and CDR2: LGHNA, YSLEER. This CDR3 region has 16 residues. The CDR3 sequence: CASSQDGAESTWELFF. In DNA, the CDR3 is TGCGCCAGCAGCCAAGATGGGGCCGAGAGCACTTGGGAGCTGTTCTTT.

This clonotype has a handful of counts. The chain joins TRBV6-2 or TRBV6-3 to TRBJ1-3; D is possibly TRBD1 (6 bases). The germline V and J ends were trimmed by 5 bases and 2 bases, with 19 bases remaining between them. Looked up from germline, CDR1 is MNHEY and CDR2 is SVGEGT. This CDR3 spans 17 amino acids. CDR3: CASSRDTRGYTGNTIYF. CDR3 sequence (DNA): TGTGCCAGCAGTCGGGACACACGAGGCTACACTGGAAACACCATATATTTT.

This clonotype was recorded at least ten times. V gene TRBV20-1 combines with J gene TRBJ1-5, with TRBD1 matching 7 bases. Germline trimming cut 6 bases from V and 7 bases from J; bases unmatched to any gene: 9. CDR3 length equals 13 residues. Germline assignment: CDR1 DFQATT and CDR2 SNEGSKA (reference sequence). The CDR3 DNA follows: TGCAGTGCCCCCAAAGGAGGGGGCCAGCCCCAGCATTTT. Translation: CSAPKGGGQPQHF.

Worth noting for this clonotype: Just one base apart from a much larger clone, this may be a read error. The chain recombines TRBV11-1 with TRBJ2-7; D is tentatively TRBD1 or TRBD2 (5 bases each). Trimming pared 2 bases from V and 9 bases from J, leaving 14 bases between. This CDR3 has 13 amino acids. Germline-derived CDR1 and CDR2 are SGHAT and FQDESV (reference sequence). The CDR3 DNA follows: TGTGCCAGCAGCTTACGGGACGCCAACGGGCAGTACTTC. Protein sequence: CASSLRDANGQYF.